The 7 T cell receptor beta chains below were found in one sample sequenced in a study of CD8 T cells in Susac syndrome. Roughly 0.5 to 1 ug RNA was reverse transcribed with random hexamers. TCRdb reprocessed the immunoSEQ multiplex PCR reads via MiXCR and lists one record per CDR3 protein. Among about 66,000 distinct CDR3 sequences listed, 90% to 95% were seen once. The sample was CD8+ T cells from PBMCs. The receptors shown here come from a human donor with multiple sclerosis.

The J gene is TRBJ1-6, the V gene TRBV28; D remains unclear. Germline assignment: CDR1 MDHEN and CDR2 SYDVKM. Trimming stripped 5 bases from V and 5 bases from J, with 13 bases between. CDR3 length equals 15 residues. Written as DNA, the CDR3 is TGTGCCAGCAGTCGGTTAGGCGAAGATAATTCACCCCTCCACTTT. Its protein product is CASSRLGEDNSPLHF. Combining the CDR3 with reference TRBV28 and TRBJ1-6 gives the whole variable domain DVKVTQSSRYLVKRTGEKVFLECVQDMDHENMFWYRQDPGLGLRLIYFSYDVKMKEKGDIPEGYSVSREKKERFSLILESASTNQTSMYLCASSRLGEDNSPLHFGNGTRLTVT.

V gene TRBV7-8 combines with J gene TRBJ2-5; TRBD2 matches 13 bases. The CDR3 spans 14 residues. V shed 4 bases, J shed 5 bases, and the junction held 1 base outside the gene matches. The germline gives CDR1 SGHVS, CDR2 FQNEAQ. CDR3 sequence (DNA): TGTGCCAGCAGCTGGACTAGCGGGAGTGAGACCCAGTACTTC. It is translated as CASSWTSGSETQYF.

The chain combines TRBV6-5 with TRBJ2-2; unclear D gene. This CDR3 has 14 amino acids. Trimming took 2 bases from V and 5 from J, leaving 9 bases between them. Germline assignment: CDR1 MNHEY and CDR2 SVGAGI. Written as DNA, the CDR3 is TGTGCCAGCAGTTACGGATTGGGAACCGGGGAGCTGTTTTTT. Amino acid sequence: CASSYGLGTGELFF.

The chain employs TRBV25-1 and TRBJ2-7, with 10 nucleotides matching TRBD1. V trimming: 4 bases; J trimming: 4 bases; junction bases outside the gene matches: 19. Germline V lookup: CDR1 MGHDK, CDR2 SYGVNS. This CDR3 has 19 amino acids. In DNA, the CDR3 is TGTGCCAGCAGTGGTCCTTTGGGAGACAGGGGGCTCTTTGGATACGAGCAGTACTTC. It translates to CASSGPLGDRGLFGYEQYF.

The CDR3: CSVEGTGVLGFEAFF. The CDR3 DNA is TGCAGCGTTGAAGGGACAGGGGTATTAGGGTTCGAAGCTTTCTTT. The chain has TRBV29-1 and TRBJ1-1; 9 bases are a match to TRBD1. Germline CDR1 SQVTM, CDR2 ANQGSEA. Trimming took 1 base from V and 8 from J; bases not matched to a gene: 11. CDR3 length: 15 residues.

The gene calls are TRBV2 and TRBJ1-1; D is uncertain. The length of the CDR3 is 11 residues. Germline V gene sequence: CDR1 SNHLY, CDR2 FYNNEI. The CDR3 DNA is TGTGCTACATTCGGGAACACTGAAGCTTTCTTT. Translation: CATFGNTEAFF.

The rearrangement joins TRBV28 to TRBJ2-7; weak D call: TRBD2 (6 bases). V was trimmed by 10 bases and J by 2 bases, leaving 18 bases between them. Germline CDR1 is MDHEN and CDR2 is SYDVKM. This CDR3 is 14 amino acids long. CDR3 amino acids: CATGPEGSPYEQYF. The CDR3 region has the DNA TGTGCCACGGGACCGGAGGGGTCCCCCTACGAGCAGTACTTC. The full variable domain, with the rest looked up from reference TRBV28 and TRBJ2-7, is DVKVTQSSRYLVKRTGEKVFLECVQDMDHENMFWYRQDPGLGLRLIYFSYDVKMKEKGDIPEGYSVSREKKERFSLILESASTNQTSMYLCATGPEGSPYEQYFGPGTRLTVT.